Listed below are T cell receptor beta chains from one sample, sequenced in a study of CXCR3-negative and CXCR3-positive naive CD8 T cells. TCRdb reanalyzed the 5' RACE reads, giving one entry per CDR3 protein sequence and no DNA. This repertoire includes tens of thousands of distinct CDR3 sequences. The sample comprised memory CD8+ T cells from blood. These receptors were obtained from a human donor in good health. Some clones in this sample may be carry-over from other donors' samples. CDR3s include the opening cysteine and the closing phenylalanine or tryptophan. Some rows have no size entry. The others give once, few or many, or a class for an expanded clone.

V gene: TRBV29-1
clone size: -
J gene: TRBJ1-2
CDR3 protein: CSADSLYGYTF

V gene: TRBV7-9
clone size: -
J gene: TRBJ2-2
CDR3 protein: CASSPGTGLAGELFF

V gene: TRBV19
clone size: -
J gene: TRBJ1-1
CDR3 protein: CASSTRTGADTEAFF

V gene: TRBV9
clone size: -
J gene: TRBJ2-1
CDR3 protein: CASSVGASGHNEQFF

V gene: TRBV28
clone size: -
J gene: TRBJ1-5
CDR3 protein: CASSFRGPGNQPQHF

V gene: TRBV6-2/TRBV6-3
clone size: -
J gene: TRBJ1-2
CDR3 protein: CASSYTKYGYTF

V gene: TRBV28
clone size: -
J gene: TRBJ1-6
CDR3 protein: CASRPDRGSYNSPLHF

V gene: TRBV6-2/TRBV6-3
clone size: -
J gene: TRBJ1-1
CDR3 protein: CASSGQGLAEAFF

V gene: TRBV15
clone size: -
J gene: TRBJ2-1
CDR3 protein: CATSRDLSGAGEQFF

V gene: TRBV12-3/TRBV12-4
clone size: -
J gene: TRBJ2-7
CDR3 protein: CASSGGLAGVFEQYF

V gene: TRBV12-3/TRBV12-4
clone size: -
J gene: TRBJ1-2
CDR3 protein: CASSSPSPSYYGYTF

V gene: TRBV5-5
clone size: -
J gene: TRBJ2-7
CDR3 protein: CASSAGQGWKFYEQYF

V gene: TRBV28
clone size: -
J gene: TRBJ2-7
CDR3 protein: CASSLGTSGSYEQYF

V gene: TRBV25-1
clone size: -
J gene: TRBJ1-1
CDR3 protein: CASSEFDEAAFF

V gene: TRBV20-1
clone size: -
J gene: TRBJ2-7
CDR3 protein: CSARGPQGYEQYF

V gene: TRBV25-1
clone size: -
J gene: TRBJ1-2
CDR3 protein: CASSGGGPTNLYGYTF

V gene: TRBV28
clone size: -
J gene: TRBJ2-1
CDR3 protein: CASSLLTGAGGYNEQFF

V gene: TRBV19
clone size: -
J gene: TRBJ1-5
CDR3 protein: CARSVSNQPEHF

V gene: TRBV29-1
clone size: -
J gene: TRBJ1-2
CDR3 protein: CSCDRASPHYGYTF

V gene: TRBV3-1
clone size: -
J gene: TRBJ2-2
CDR3 protein: CASSILAGEHTGELFF

V gene: TRBV7-2
clone size: -
J gene: TRBJ1-1
CDR3 protein: CASSLGVAGNTEAFF

V gene: TRBV5-1
clone size: -
J gene: TRBJ2-7
CDR3 protein: CASSRSPGTGLAEQYF

V gene: TRBV28
clone size: -
J gene: TRBJ2-7
CDR3 protein: CASSHPLGQGLYEQYF

V gene: TRBV6-5
clone size: -
J gene: TRBJ2-1
CDR3 protein: CASSDVVQPNNEQFF

V gene: TRBV12-5
clone size: -
J gene: TRBJ2-7
CDR3 protein: CASALGGIEQYF

V gene: TRBV6-5
clone size: medium-sized
J gene: TRBJ1-5
CDR3 protein: CASSYTRGVGQPQHF

V gene: TRBV4-3
clone size: -
J gene: TRBJ2-1
CDR3 protein: CASSQDVGDNEQFF

V gene: TRBV6-5
clone size: -
J gene: TRBJ2-4
CDR3 protein: CASSYEGTGLGIQYF

V gene: TRBV5-6
clone size: -
J gene: TRBJ1-1
CDR3 protein: CASSQGGGRRTEAFF

V gene: TRBV5-6
clone size: -
J gene: TRBJ2-1
CDR3 protein: CASSPDGYYNEQFF

V gene: TRBV6-1
clone size: -
J gene: TRBJ1-5
CDR3 protein: CASSEWGARQPQHF

V gene: TRBV19
clone size: -
J gene: TRBJ1-5
CDR3 protein: CASSIGQGFPQPQHF

V gene: TRBV28
clone size: -
J gene: TRBJ2-7
CDR3 protein: CASTEGRGGYEQYF

V gene: TRBV28
clone size: -
J gene: TRBJ2-2
CDR3 protein: CASSLIGSGELFF

V gene: TRBV29-1
clone size: -
J gene: TRBJ2-4
CDR3 protein: CSVEDQGNIQYF

V gene: TRBV11-2
clone size: -
J gene: TRBJ2-7
CDR3 protein: CASSFGTGGHEQYF

V gene: TRBV7-3
clone size: -
J gene: TRBJ2-2
CDR3 protein: CARGLSDTGELFF

V gene: TRBV11-3
clone size: -
J gene: TRBJ1-1
CDR3 protein: CASSFGRGQGNTEAFF

V gene: TRBV4-3
clone size: -
J gene: TRBJ1-1
CDR3 protein: CASSQEVQPGNTEAFF

V gene: TRBV7-8
clone size: -
J gene: TRBJ2-1
CDR3 protein: CASSMRQRGNNEQFF

V gene: TRBV7-9
clone size: -
J gene: TRBJ2-5
CDR3 protein: CASSEVVGKETQYF

V gene: TRBV6-1
clone size: -
J gene: TRBJ2-1
CDR3 protein: CASSDLIEYNEQFF

V gene: TRBV6-6
clone size: -
J gene: TRBJ2-7
CDR3 protein: CASSYSRDRFTYEQYF

V gene: TRBV20-1
clone size: -
J gene: TRBJ2-1
CDR3 protein: CSASSGRDYNEQFF

V gene: TRBV7-6
clone size: -
J gene: TRBJ1-1
CDR3 protein: CASSRSGGVGTEAFF

V gene: TRBV21-1
clone size: -
J gene: TRBJ2-7
CDR3 protein: CASSTRDSATSYEQYF

V gene: TRBV25-1
clone size: -
J gene: TRBJ1-1
CDR3 protein: CASRAVMNTEAFF

V gene: TRBV20-1
clone size: -
J gene: TRBJ2-7
CDR3 protein: CSAYGTSGGGLSVEQYF